The 9 T cell receptor beta chains listed next were all sequenced from one sample in a study of CD8+CD57+ T cells in acquired aplastic anemia. Selection for sequencing was limited to patients who had shown CD8+CD57+ cell expansion by flow cytometry. Profiling that covered TCR beta VDJ and CDR3 relied on genomic DNA as its template. TCRdb independently ran MiXCR on the reads; one entry per CDR3 protein. This table holds roughly 170,000 distinct CDR3 sequences, about half found once. The sequencing sample was made of sorted CD4+, CD8+, or CD8+CD57+ T cells (not recorded which) from PBMCs. The source is a human donor with aplastic anemia.

The genes are TRBV5-1 and TRBJ2-7; 7 nucleotides line up with TRBD2. Germline V CDR1 and CDR2: SGHRS, YFSETQ. With V trimmed by 4 bases and J by 5 bases, 12 bases remained unmatched. The CDR3 totals 15 residues. In nucleotides, the CDR3 is TGCGCCAGCAGCACCAAGGCGGGGGACCACAACGAGCAGTACTTC. It encodes CASSTKAGDHNEQYF.

The V call is TRBV19, the J call TRBJ1-1; possible D gene TRBD1, 6 bases. The germline CDR1 and CDR2 sequences are LNHDA and SQIVND (reference sequence). V dropped 6 bases and J dropped 1 base, with 12 bases sitting between them. The CDR3 has 14 residues. Written as DNA, the CDR3 is TGTGCCAGTAGCGACTGGGGACAGAACACTGAAGCTTTCTTT. It specifies CASSDWGQNTEAFF.

This clonotype was counted once. The chain links TRBV7-9 to TRBJ2-5; a weak D match, TRBD1 (6 bases). The V end lost 8 bases, the J end lost 7 bases, and 11 bases lay between the germline ends. Germline loops: CDR1 SEHNR, CDR2 FQNEAQ (reference sequence). The CDR3 totals 11 residues. The DNA of the CDR3 is TGTGCCAGCCGGAAGACAGGGACCCAGTACTTC. Translating it yields CASRKTGTQYF.

Details on this clonotype: This may arise from a read error, as a much more abundant clone is one base away. The CDR3 carries no conserved terminal phenylalanine or tryptophan, so it likely arises from a read error. CDR3 protein: CASSQDWPSYTGELFL. The DNA of the CDR3 is TGCGCCAGCAGCCAAGACTGGCCGTCGTATACCGGGGAGCTGTTTCTT. This chain uses TRBV4-1 with TRBJ2-2; D unresolved. Trimming removed 0 bases from V and 5 bases from J, with 13 bases in between. Germline lookup yields CDR1 MGHRA and CDR2 YSYEKL. The CDR3 consists of 16 residues.

The count of this clonotype is one. This chain uses TRBV7-9 with TRBJ2-7, with a weak D call TRBD2 (5 bases). The ends were cut back, 5 bases at V and 4 bases at J, with 15 bases in the middle. Germline loops: CDR1 SEHNR, CDR2 FQNEAQ (reference sequence). The CDR3 has 14 residues. This chain's CDR3 is CASSDPASPYEQYF. CDR3 in DNA: TGTGCCAGCAGCGACCCAGCTAGCCCGTACGAGCAGTACTTC.

As for this clonotype: A much more abundant neighbour one base away suggests this may be a read error. The chain couples TRBV5-6 to TRBJ2-7; D is uncertain. CDR1 is SGHDT, CDR2 YYEEEE, per germline. This CDR3 comprises 11 residues. V lost 1 base and J 5 bases, leaving 4 bases between the germline ends. CDR3: CASSLFHEQYF. CDR3 nucleotides: TGTGCCAGCAGCTTGTTCCACGAGCAGTACTTC.

The chain has TRBV25-1 and TRBJ2-1; perhaps TRBD2 as D (5 bases). From germline, CDR1 is MGHDK and CDR2 SYGVNS. The CDR3 covers 13 residues. V lost 4 bases and J 10 bases, leaving 14 bases between the germline ends. The CDR3 nucleotides are TGTGCCAGCAGTGCTAGGCGGACGGGGGAGCAGTTCTTC. Encoded protein: CASSARRTGEQFF.

V is TRBV19 and J is TRBJ2-3, with 7 bases matching TRBD1. V lost 6 bases to trimming and J lost 1 base; unmatched junction nucleotides: 4. The CDR3 is 14 residues long. The germline gives CDR1 LNHDA, CDR2 SQIVND (reference sequence). The CDR3 loop reads CASRYTGGTDTQYF. In DNA, the CDR3 is TGTGCCAGTAGGTACACAGGGGGCACAGATACGCAGTATTTT.

Many counts were recorded for this clonotype. The rearrangement links TRBV9 to TRBJ2-3; 9 bases match TRBD2. The germline V gene has CDR1 SGDLS and CDR2 YYNGEE. Trimming at V came to 4 bases and at J to 6 bases, leaving 15 bases not matched to a gene. This CDR3 is 17 amino acids long. The CDR3 spells CASSMRSIAGAGDTQYF. Here the CDR3 DNA reads TGTGCCAGCAGCATGAGGTCGATAGCGGGGGCAGGGGATACGCAGTATTTT.